This is a list of T cell receptor beta chains from one sample in a study of neurological immune-mediated disorders. Each CDR3 protein gets one entry after TCRdb re-called the 5' RACE reads with MiXCR. The sample holds tens of thousands of distinct CDR3 sequences; approximately 4.5% are singletons and the top ten take 5.7%. Sequencing was done on a sample of PBMCs. The receptors derive from a woman aged 60 to 75 with multiple sclerosis. CDR3s include the opening cysteine and the closing phenylalanine or tryptophan. D genes are given only for firm matches. Size tells how often a clone was seen (once, few, many) or the class of an expanded clone, and some rows leave it out.

len: 12; v_gene: TRBV24-1; j_gene: TRBJ2-3; d_gene: .; abundance: many; CDR3nt: TGTGCCACCAGTGATTCTCGAGATACGCAGTATTTT; CDR3aa: CATSDSRDTQYF
len: 13; v_gene: TRBV10-3; j_gene: TRBJ1-2; d_gene: TRBD1; abundance: .; CDR3nt: TGTGCCATCAGTGGATATGACAGGGTCGTCTACACCTTC; CDR3aa: CAISGYDRVVYTF
len: 12; v_gene: TRBV6-2/TRBV6-3; j_gene: TRBJ2-7; d_gene: .; abundance: few; CDR3nt: TGTGCCAGCAGTTACCTCCTCTACGAGCAGTACTTC; CDR3aa: CASSYLLYEQYF
len: 14; v_gene: TRBV20-1; j_gene: TRBJ2-5; d_gene: .; abundance: few; CDR3nt: TGCAGTGCCCCCGTGGGATGGTACCAAGAGACCCAGTACTTC; CDR3aa: CSAPVGWYQETQYF
len: 13; v_gene: TRBV20-1; j_gene: TRBJ1-4; d_gene: TRBD1; abundance: many; CDR3nt: TGCAGTGCTAGATGGGACAGAGCTGAAAAACTGTTTTTT; CDR3aa: CSARWDRAEKLFF
len: 16; v_gene: TRBV12-3/TRBV12-4; j_gene: TRBJ2-5; d_gene: TRBD1; abundance: many; CDR3nt: TGTGCCAGCAGCCTAGGGACAGGGAGGACGGGCGAGACCCAGTACTTC; CDR3aa: CASSLGTGRTGETQYF
len: 12; v_gene: TRBV20-1; j_gene: TRBJ2-2; d_gene: TRBD2; abundance: medium-sized; CDR3nt: TGCAGTGCTCGGGAGGACACCGGGGAGCTGTTTTTT; CDR3aa: CSAREDTGELFF
len: 15; v_gene: TRBV7-8; j_gene: TRBJ1-5; d_gene: .; abundance: .; CDR3nt: TGTGCCAGCAGCTTGATGTCGGGGGAGGGTCAGCCCCAGCATTTT; CDR3aa: CASSLMSGEGQPQHF
len: 15; v_gene: TRBV20-1; j_gene: TRBJ2-1; d_gene: TRBD1; abundance: many; CDR3nt: TGCAGTGCCCATTCGACAGGGGTCCCCTGGAATGAGCAGTTCTTC; CDR3aa: CSAHSTGVPWNEQFF
len: 13; v_gene: TRBV5-1; j_gene: TRBJ1-5; d_gene: TRBD1; abundance: many; CDR3nt: TGCGCCAGCAGCACGGGACAGGGACAGCCCCAGCATTTT; CDR3aa: CASSTGQGQPQHF
len: 16; v_gene: TRBV5-1; j_gene: TRBJ1-4; d_gene: .; abundance: few; CDR3nt: TGCGCCAGCAGCTTCCAGGGAGACATAACTAATGAAAAACTGTTTTTT; CDR3aa: CASSFQGDITNEKLFF
len: 11; v_gene: TRBV5-1; j_gene: TRBJ2-7; d_gene: .; abundance: many; CDR3nt: TGCGCCAGCAGGAGTTCCTACGAGCAGTACTTC; CDR3aa: CASRSSYEQYF
len: 15; v_gene: TRBV20-1; j_gene: TRBJ2-1; d_gene: TRBD2; abundance: many; CDR3nt: TGCAGTGCTGAGACCCGGACTAGCGGAGACAATGAGCAGTTCTTC; CDR3aa: CSAETRTSGDNEQFF
len: 14; v_gene: TRBV9; j_gene: TRBJ1-4; d_gene: .; abundance: many; CDR3nt: TGTGCCAGCAGCGTGCATGGGACCGATGAAAAACTGTTTTTT; CDR3aa: CASSVHGTDEKLFF
len: 13; v_gene: TRBV20-1; j_gene: TRBJ1-1; d_gene: TRBD1; abundance: many; CDR3nt: TGCAGTGGGTCGGACAGGGTGGGCACTGAAGCTTTCTTT; CDR3aa: CSGSDRVGTEAFF
len: 13; v_gene: TRBV30; j_gene: TRBJ2-3; d_gene: .; abundance: few; CDR3nt: TGTGCCTGGAGTTTTCGGGGTACAGATACACAGTATTTT; CDR3aa: CAWSFRGTDTQYF
len: 15; v_gene: TRBV7-2; j_gene: TRBJ1-2; d_gene: TRBD1; abundance: many; CDR3nt: TGTGCCAGCAGCTTGCAACCGGGGGACAGCTATGGCTACACCTTC; CDR3aa: CASSLQPGDSYGYTF
len: 17; v_gene: TRBV10-3; j_gene: TRBJ2-6; d_gene: .; abundance: many; CDR3nt: TGTGCCATCAGCCCACAGGGAGGTTTAAACGGGGCCAACGTCCTGACTTTC; CDR3aa: CAISPQGGLNGANVLTF
len: 13; v_gene: TRBV24-1; j_gene: TRBJ2-5; d_gene: .; abundance: few; CDR3nt: TGTGCCACCAGTGATTTGCATCGCGAGACCCAGTACTTC; CDR3aa: CATSDLHRETQYF
len: 14; v_gene: TRBV20-1; j_gene: TRBJ2-3; d_gene: TRBD2; abundance: many; CDR3nt: TGCAGTGCTAGAGCGTCTAGCGGGTTGGAAACGCAGTATTTT; CDR3aa: CSARASSGLETQYF
len: 18; v_gene: TRBV4-3; j_gene: TRBJ2-3; d_gene: TRBD2; abundance: many; CDR3nt: TGCGCCAGCAGCCAAGATGGGCTAGCGGGGGTCAGCACAGATACGCAGTATTTT; CDR3aa: CASSQDGLAGVSTDTQYF
len: 12; v_gene: TRBV29-1; j_gene: TRBJ2-1; d_gene: .; abundance: .; CDR3nt: TGCAGCGTTGCGGACGGAGACAATGAGCAGTTCTTC; CDR3aa: CSVADGDNEQFF
len: 15; v_gene: TRBV3-1; j_gene: TRBJ2-1; d_gene: TRBD2; abundance: many; CDR3nt: TGTGCCAGCAGCCCGTCGGCGGGAGGGTCCAATGAGCAGTTCTTC; CDR3aa: CASSPSAGGSNEQFF
len: 13; v_gene: TRBV7-2; j_gene: TRBJ2-2; d_gene: .; abundance: few; CDR3nt: TGTGCCAGCAGCTTAGCGCATGGCGGGGAGCTGTTTTTT; CDR3aa: CASSLAHGGELFF
len: 15; v_gene: TRBV4-3; j_gene: TRBJ2-3; d_gene: .; abundance: many; CDR3nt: TGCGCCAGCAGCCAAGATTATGGTATCACAGATACGCAGTATTTT; CDR3aa: CASSQDYGITDTQYF
len: 13; v_gene: TRBV28; j_gene: TRBJ1-1; d_gene: .; abundance: .; CDR3nt: TGTGCCAGCAGCCTTGACGGAGGGGGTGAAGCTTTCTTT; CDR3aa: CASSLDGGGEAFF
len: 14; v_gene: TRBV20-1; j_gene: TRBJ2-5; d_gene: .; abundance: many; CDR3nt: TGCAGTGCTAGAGATCTTGGTAGTTGGGAGACCCAGTACTTC; CDR3aa: CSARDLGSWETQYF
len: 12; v_gene: TRBV29-1; j_gene: TRBJ1-1; d_gene: .; abundance: many; CDR3nt: TGCAGCGTTGAACTCGACAGAGTTGAAGCTTTCTTT; CDR3aa: CSVELDRVEAFF
len: 14; v_gene: TRBV10-3; j_gene: TRBJ2-7; d_gene: TRBD1; abundance: .; CDR3nt: TGTGCCATCAGTGAGATCGGGACAGGGGGTGAGCAGTACTTC; CDR3aa: CAISEIGTGGEQYF
len: 14; v_gene: TRBV20-1; j_gene: TRBJ1-1; d_gene: .; abundance: many; CDR3nt: TGCAGTGCTAGAGACCAGCGAATGAACACTGAAGCTTTCTTT; CDR3aa: CSARDQRMNTEAFF
len: 15; v_gene: TRBV10-3; j_gene: TRBJ2-1; d_gene: TRBD2; abundance: .; CDR3nt: TGTGCCACTAGGATAGCGGGGAGCTCCTACAATGAGCAGTTCTTC; CDR3aa: CATRIAGSSYNEQFF
len: 11; v_gene: TRBV20-1; j_gene: TRBJ1-1; d_gene: .; abundance: many; CDR3nt: TGCAGTGCTGGTGGCGACACTGAAGCTTTCTTT; CDR3aa: CSAGGDTEAFF
len: 13; v_gene: TRBV21-1; j_gene: TRBJ1-5; d_gene: .; abundance: many; CDR3nt: TGTGCCAGCAGCAGGGATAGCAATCAGCCCCAGCATTTT; CDR3aa: CASSRDSNQPQHF
len: 14; v_gene: TRBV3-1; j_gene: TRBJ1-1; d_gene: TRBD1; abundance: many; CDR3nt: TGTGCCAGCAGCCATGGACAGGGGGACACTGAAGCTTTCTTT; CDR3aa: CASSHGQGDTEAFF
len: 17; v_gene: TRBV9; j_gene: TRBJ2-3; d_gene: .; abundance: few; CDR3nt: TGTGCCAGCAGCGTAGGAGTGGGGAGCCCTAGCACAGATACGCAGTATTTT; CDR3aa: CASSVGVGSPSTDTQYF
len: 15; v_gene: TRBV20-1; j_gene: TRBJ2-7; d_gene: .; abundance: .; CDR3nt: TGCAGTGCTAGAAAGGACATCGGAGAGGCCTACGAGCAGTACTTC; CDR3aa: CSARKDIGEAYEQYF
len: 15; v_gene: TRBV5-1; j_gene: TRBJ2-1; d_gene: .; abundance: many; CDR3nt: TGCGCCAGCAGCTTGGACGGGGATTCCTACAATGAGCAGTTCTTC; CDR3aa: CASSLDGDSYNEQFF
len: 12; v_gene: TRBV29-1; j_gene: TRBJ2-5; d_gene: .; abundance: many; CDR3nt: TGCAGCGTTGTGGGGGTCCAAGAGACCCAGTACTTC; CDR3aa: CSVVGVQETQYF
len: 16; v_gene: TRBV4-2; j_gene: TRBJ1-5; d_gene: .; abundance: many; CDR3nt: TGTGCCAGCAGCCAAGATTGGAGGGGGGACAATCAGCCCCAGCATTTT; CDR3aa: CASSQDWRGDNQPQHF
len: 17; v_gene: TRBV7-2; j_gene: TRBJ2-5; d_gene: .; abundance: .; CDR3nt: TGTGCCAGCAGCTTAGTGTTTGGGGGTAGCGGCCAAGAGACCCAGTACTTC; CDR3aa: CASSLVFGGSGQETQYF
len: 14; v_gene: TRBV7-9; j_gene: TRBJ2-3; d_gene: TRBD2; abundance: many; CDR3nt: TGTGCCAGCAGCCCCCGGGACTATTCAGATACGCAGTATTTT; CDR3aa: CASSPRDYSDTQYF
len: 12; v_gene: TRBV29-1; j_gene: TRBJ2-7; d_gene: .; abundance: .; CDR3nt: TGCAGCGTTAAGGGAAAGAGCTACGAGCAGTACTTC; CDR3aa: CSVKGKSYEQYF
len: 19; v_gene: TRBV27; j_gene: TRBJ2-6; d_gene: .; abundance: once; CDR3nt: TGTGCCAGCAGTTTAAGGGGGGGCAGGGGGGCTTCTGGGGCCAAAGTCCTGACTTTC; CDR3aa: CASSLRGGRGASGAKVLTF
len: 15; v_gene: TRBV18; j_gene: TRBJ1-4; d_gene: TRBD1; abundance: many; CDR3nt: TGTGCCAGCTCACTAACAGGGGGAGACGGTGAAAAACTGTTTTTT; CDR3aa: CASSLTGGDGEKLFF
len: 14; v_gene: TRBV6-2/TRBV6-3; j_gene: TRBJ1-5; d_gene: TRBD1; abundance: few; CDR3nt: TGTGCCAGCGGAGGGGGCTCTCCGGGTCAGCCCCAGCATTTT; CDR3aa: CASGGGSPGQPQHF
len: 12; v_gene: TRBV24-1; j_gene: TRBJ2-3; d_gene: TRBD2; abundance: many; CDR3nt: TGTGCCACCAGTGATTTTCTAGCGGAGCAGTATTTT; CDR3aa: CATSDFLAEQYF
len: 15; v_gene: TRBV10-1; j_gene: TRBJ2-7; d_gene: .; abundance: .; CDR3nt: TGCGCCAGCAGTGCATCAAGGACAGAATACTACGAGCAGTACTTC; CDR3aa: CASSASRTEYYEQYF
len: 16; v_gene: TRBV2; j_gene: TRBJ2-5; d_gene: TRBD2; abundance: .; CDR3nt: TGTGCCAGTTGGCTAGCGGGGGCCGGGTACCAAGAGACCCAGTACTTC; CDR3aa: CASWLAGAGYQETQYF
len: 13; v_gene: TRBV10-3; j_gene: TRBJ2-1; d_gene: .; abundance: many; CDR3nt: TGTGCCATCACCTGGGCTCGTGGGAATGAGCAGTTCTTC; CDR3aa: CAITWARGNEQFF
len: 14; v_gene: TRBV7-2; j_gene: TRBJ2-2; d_gene: .; abundance: few; CDR3nt: TGTGCCAGCAGCTTAGCGCGCGTGGGAGGGGAGCTGTTTTTT; CDR3aa: CASSLARVGGELFF
len: 16; v_gene: TRBV10-3; j_gene: TRBJ2-1; d_gene: TRBD2; abundance: few; CDR3nt: TGTGCCATCAGGGCGGGGACTAGCGGGGGGTGGAATGAGCAGTTCTTC; CDR3aa: CAIRAGTSGGWNEQFF
len: 15; v_gene: TRBV9; j_gene: TRBJ2-2; d_gene: .; abundance: .; CDR3nt: TGTGCCAGCAGCGTAGACAGGGGAGGGACCGGGGAGCTGTTTTTT; CDR3aa: CASSVDRGGTGELFF
len: 13; v_gene: TRBV20-1; j_gene: TRBJ1-1; d_gene: .; abundance: many; CDR3nt: TGCAGTGCTAGGGGAGGGGCGGACACTGAAGCTTTCTTT; CDR3aa: CSARGGADTEAFF